The sequence of this T cell receptor beta chain was determined in a study of CD8+ T cells in alopecia areata. Study context: Dosing with tofacitinib proceeded for 6 to 18 months, followed by 6 months off drug. Study observations and caveats: Against the mouse data, patients shared TCRs less clearly, possibly for HLA reasons.

Per the germline V gene, CDR1 is GTSNPN and CDR2 is SVGIG (reference sequence). This CDR3 contains 13 residues. The V gene lost 0 bases and the J gene lost 9 bases, with 14 bases spanning the gap. Isolated RNA was reverse transcribed into cDNA used as the sequencing template. Assay: immunoSEQ multiplex PCR; the TCRdb copy retains only in-frame clones and omits some. The data hold a few hundred thousand clones, with more than 60% observed a single time. A few counts support this clone. Antigen unknown. Treatment here: oral pan-JAK inhibitor, 5-10 mg twice daily. Researchers picked out CD4+ and CD8+ T cells from PBMCs by sorting.

Sample: CD4+ T cells sorted from blood, taken around week 44, from a patient treated with tofacitinib. The origin of this receptor is a human donor with alopecia areata. This chain connects TRBV30 to TRBJ1-2; D uncertain. CDR3 loop: CAWSVRVLNSYTF. In DNA form, the CDR3 reads TGTGCCTGGAGTGTACGAGTGCTGAATAGCTACACCTTC.